One TCR beta chain is described in this entry. The CDR3 is 18 residues long. Germline-derived CDR1 and CDR2 are MNHEY and SVGEGT. V was clipped by 2 bases and J by 0 bases, with 18 bases between them. The data belong to a study of blood T cell repertoires in COVID-19. Sequenced by immunoSEQ multiplex PCR; TCRdb stores in-frame clones only, minus some. The top ten clones hold roughly 4% of a sample with approximately 160,000 clones, around 80% of them seen once. Specimen: PBMCs or T cells enriched from blood (not recorded which). The chain couples TRBV6-2 or TRBV6-3 to TRBJ2-3; the D gene is possibly TRBD2 (5 bases). This sequence originates from a woman aged 45-60 years in a cohort exposed to, infected with or recovered from COVID-19 (not recorded which). As DNA, the CDR3 is TGTGCCAGCAGTTACCTGAGCCCCCTCCAGCGGAGCACAGATACGCAGTATTTT. It codes for CASSYLSPLQRSTDTQYF.